Listed here are 8 T cell receptor beta chains from one sample, sequenced in a study of CD8+ T cells in alopecia areata. RNA was extracted and reverse transcribed into cDNA as the sequencing template. Measured with immunoSEQ multiplex PCR; TCRdb has only the in-frame clones, and not every one. The sample lists more than 150,000 clones, about 60% occurring once. Treatment described: oral pan-JAK inhibitor, 5-10 mg twice daily. The source material was CD8+ T cells sorted from blood, sampled at week 24, from a patient treated with tofacitinib. The receptor set was obtained from a human donor with alopecia areata.

This clone is a singleton in its sample. V is TRBV18 and J is TRBJ1-2, with D perhaps TRBD1 (6 bases). Per germline, CDR1 KGHSH and CDR2 LQKENI. V was pared by 4 bases and J by 6 bases, with 9 bases between. This CDR3 region has 12 residues. The CDR3 region is CASSLSGDGYTF. Written as DNA, the CDR3 is TGTGCCAGCTCACTTTCAGGGGATGGCTACACCTTC. The whole variable domain, remainder taken from reference TRBV18 and TRBJ1-2, is NAGVMQNPRHLVRRRGQEARLRCSPMKGHSHVYWYRQLPEEGLKFMVYLQKENIIDESGMPKERFSAEFPKEGPSILRIQQVVRGDSAAYFCASSLSGDGYTFGSGTRLTVV.

The CDR3 protein is CASRSGELFF. CDR3 sequence (DNA): TGTGCCAGCAGGTCCGGGGAGCTGTTTTTT. V usage is TRBV6-1 and J usage is TRBJ2-2; D is undetermined. The V and J ends lost 6 bases and 6 bases respectively, with 2 bases between them. This CDR3 region has 10 residues. In germline, CDR1 is MNHNS, CDR2 SASEGT.

A single count supports this clone. V gene TRBV2 combines with J gene TRBJ1-1; the D is unclear. The germline gives CDR1 SNHLY, CDR2 FYNNEI. The V gene lost 6 bases and the J gene lost 3 bases, with 5 bases spanning the gap. The CDR3 runs to 11 residues. Written as DNA, the CDR3 is TGTGCCAGCAGACGAGACACTGAAGCTTTCTTT. As protein: CASRRDTEAFF.

The V and J genes are TRBV4-1 and TRBJ2-7; the D call may be TRBD1 or TRBD2 (5 bases each). The CDR3 has 16 amino acids. CDR1 is MGHRA and CDR2 is YSYEKL in the germline V gene. Trimming removed 4 bases at V and 2 bases at J, with 18 bases between. DNA for the CDR3: TGCGCCAGCAGCCTTTCCACCGGGACGGGGACCTACGAGCAGTACTTC. Translating it yields CASSLSTGTGTYEQYF.

The chain joins TRBV2 to TRBJ2-5, with D perhaps TRBD2 (8 bases). The CDR3 is 15 amino acids. The V end was cut by 5 bases, the J end by 7 bases, with 20 bases between. In germline, CDR1 is SNHLY, CDR2 FYNNEI. CDR3 DNA: TGTGCCAGCAGTACAAATCTTAGCGGGGACAGGACCCAGTACTTC. This encodes CASSTNLSGDRTQYF.

In the case of this clone: Other DNA variants within this sample encode the same CDR3. CDR3 bases: TGTGCCAGCAGCCCGGGGACAGATACGCAGTATTTT. It is translated as CASSPGTDTQYF. The chain carries TRBV11-2 and TRBJ2-3; tentatively, D is TRBD2 (5 bases). V lost 5 bases to trimming and J lost 3 bases, with 6 bases between them. Germline CDR1 and CDR2: SGHAT and FQNNGV. This CDR3 contains 12 residues. The complete variable domain, with remaining parts taken from reference TRBV11-2 and TRBJ2-3, reads EAGVAQSPRYKIIEKRQSVAFWCNPISGHATLYWYQQILGQGPKLLIQFQNNGVVDDSQLPKDRFSAERLKGVDSTLKIQPAKLEDSAVYLCASSPGTDTQYFGPGTRLTVL.

V and J are TRBV6-1 and TRBJ2-2; 8 nucleotides match TRBD2. The ends lost 5 bases at V and 2 bases at J; junction bases unmatched: 4. From germline, CDR1 is MNHNS and CDR2 SASEGT. The CDR3 contains 15 residues. CDR3 nucleotides: TGTGCCAGCAGTCTTAGCGGGGATAACACCGGGGAGCTGTTTTTT. Amino acids: CASSLSGDNTGELFF.

The CDR3 DNA reads TGTGCCAGCAGCGTAGACGAAAGCAATCAGCCCCAGCATTTT. Encoded protein: CASSVDESNQPQHF. V usage is TRBV9 and J usage is TRBJ1-5, with D unclear. The CDR3 contains 14 residues. V was cut by 0 bases and J by 1 base, with 5 bases left in between. The V gene's germline CDR1 is SGDLS and CDR2 YYNGEE.